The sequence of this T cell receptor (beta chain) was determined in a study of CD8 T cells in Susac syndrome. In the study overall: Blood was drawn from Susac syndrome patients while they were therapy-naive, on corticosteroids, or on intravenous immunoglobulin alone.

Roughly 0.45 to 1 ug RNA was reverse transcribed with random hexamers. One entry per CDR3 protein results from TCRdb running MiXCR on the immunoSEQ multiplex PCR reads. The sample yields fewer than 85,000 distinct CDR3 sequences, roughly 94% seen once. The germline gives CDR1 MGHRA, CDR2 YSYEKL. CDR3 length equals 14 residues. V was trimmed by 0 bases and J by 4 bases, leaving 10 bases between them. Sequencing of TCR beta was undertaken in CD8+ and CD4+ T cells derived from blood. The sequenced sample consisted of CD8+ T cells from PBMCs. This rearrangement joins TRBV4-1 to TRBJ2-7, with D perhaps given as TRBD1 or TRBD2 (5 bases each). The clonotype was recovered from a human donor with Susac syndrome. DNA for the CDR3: TGCGCCAGCAGCCAAGATTTGAGGGGTTACGAGCAGTACTTC. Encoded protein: CASSQDLRGYEQYF.